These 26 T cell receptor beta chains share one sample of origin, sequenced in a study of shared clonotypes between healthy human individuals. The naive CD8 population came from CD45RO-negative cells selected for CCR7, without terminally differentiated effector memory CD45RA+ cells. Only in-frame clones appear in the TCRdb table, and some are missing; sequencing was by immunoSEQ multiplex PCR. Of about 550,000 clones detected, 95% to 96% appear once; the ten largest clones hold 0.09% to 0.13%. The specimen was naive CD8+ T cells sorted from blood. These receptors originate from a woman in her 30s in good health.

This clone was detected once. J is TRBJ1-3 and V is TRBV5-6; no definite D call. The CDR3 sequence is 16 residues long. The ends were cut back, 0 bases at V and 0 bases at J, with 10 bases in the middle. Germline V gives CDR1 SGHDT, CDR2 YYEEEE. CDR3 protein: CASSLAGGTSGNTIYF. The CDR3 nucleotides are TGTGCCAGCAGCTTGGCGGGCGGAACCTCTGGAAACACCATATATTTT. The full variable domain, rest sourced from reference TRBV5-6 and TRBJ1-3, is DAGVTQSPTHLIKTRGQQVTLRCSPKSGHDTVSWYQQALGQGPQFIFQYYEEEERQRGNFPDRFSGHQFPNYSSELNVNALLLGDSALYLCASSLAGGTSGNTIYFGEGSWLTVV.

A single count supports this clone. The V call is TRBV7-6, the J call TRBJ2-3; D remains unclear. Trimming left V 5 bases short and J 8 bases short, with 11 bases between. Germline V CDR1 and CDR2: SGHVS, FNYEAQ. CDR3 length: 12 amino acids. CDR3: CASSTDRGTQYF. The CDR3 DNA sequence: TGTGCCAGCAGCACGGACCGTGGTACGCAGTATTTT.

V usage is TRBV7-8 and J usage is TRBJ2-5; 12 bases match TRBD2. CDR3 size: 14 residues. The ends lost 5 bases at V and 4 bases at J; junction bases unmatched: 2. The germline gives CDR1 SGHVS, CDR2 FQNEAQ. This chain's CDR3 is CASSQGLAGETQYF. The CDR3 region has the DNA TGTGCCAGCAGCCAGGGACTAGCGGGAGAGACCCAGTACTTC.

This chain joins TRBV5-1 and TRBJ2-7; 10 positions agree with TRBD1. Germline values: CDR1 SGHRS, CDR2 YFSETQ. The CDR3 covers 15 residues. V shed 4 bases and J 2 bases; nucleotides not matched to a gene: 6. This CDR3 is CASSLDRGPPYEQYF. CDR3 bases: TGCGCCAGCAGCCTAGACAGGGGGCCTCCCTACGAGCAGTACTTC.

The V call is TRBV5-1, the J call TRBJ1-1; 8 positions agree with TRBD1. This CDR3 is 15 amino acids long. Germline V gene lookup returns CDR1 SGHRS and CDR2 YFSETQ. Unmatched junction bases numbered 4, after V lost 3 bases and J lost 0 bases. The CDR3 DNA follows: TGCGCCAGCAGCTGGGGACAGGCCATGAACACTGAAGCTTTCTTT. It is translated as CASSWGQAMNTEAFF.

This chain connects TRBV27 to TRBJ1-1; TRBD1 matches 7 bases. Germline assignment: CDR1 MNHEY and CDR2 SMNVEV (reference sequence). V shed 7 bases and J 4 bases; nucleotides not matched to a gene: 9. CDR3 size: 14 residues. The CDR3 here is CASNPWAGGTEAFF. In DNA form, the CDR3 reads TGTGCCAGCAATCCCTGGGCAGGGGGCACTGAAGCTTTCTTT.

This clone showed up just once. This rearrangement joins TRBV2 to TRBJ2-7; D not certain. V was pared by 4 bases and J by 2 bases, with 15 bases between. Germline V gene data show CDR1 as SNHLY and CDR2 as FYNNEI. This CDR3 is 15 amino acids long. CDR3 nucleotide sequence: TGTGCCAGCAGTGCGGACGGAAGATCCACCTACGAGCAGTACTTC. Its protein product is CASSADGRSTYEQYF.

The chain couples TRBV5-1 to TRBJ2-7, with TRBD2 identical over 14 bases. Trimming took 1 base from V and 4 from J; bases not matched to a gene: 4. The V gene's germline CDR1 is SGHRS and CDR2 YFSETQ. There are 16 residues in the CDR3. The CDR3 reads CASSLRTSGRWYEQYF. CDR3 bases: TGCGCCAGCAGCTTGAGGACTAGCGGGAGGTGGTACGAGCAGTACTTC.

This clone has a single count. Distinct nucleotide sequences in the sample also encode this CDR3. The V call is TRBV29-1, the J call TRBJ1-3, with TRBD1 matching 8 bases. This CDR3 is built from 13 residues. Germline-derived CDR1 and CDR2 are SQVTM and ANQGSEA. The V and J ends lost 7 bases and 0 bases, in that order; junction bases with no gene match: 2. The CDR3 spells CSAGGSSGNTIYF. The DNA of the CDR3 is TGCAGCGCAGGGGGCAGCTCTGGAAACACCATATATTTT.

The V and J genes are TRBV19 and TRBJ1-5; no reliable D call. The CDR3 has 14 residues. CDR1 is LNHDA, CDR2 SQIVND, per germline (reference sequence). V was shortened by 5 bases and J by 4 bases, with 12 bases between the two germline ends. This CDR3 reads CASSSGYVNQPQHF. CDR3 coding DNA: TGTGCCAGTAGTTCGGGGTACGTGAATCAGCCCCAGCATTTT.

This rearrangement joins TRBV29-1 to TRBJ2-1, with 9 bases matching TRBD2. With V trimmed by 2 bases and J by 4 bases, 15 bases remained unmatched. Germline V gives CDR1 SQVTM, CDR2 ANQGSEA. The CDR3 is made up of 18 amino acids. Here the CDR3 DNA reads TGCAGCGTTGAAACCCACCACCGCGGGAGGGGTCGTTACAATGAGCAGTTCTTC. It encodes CSVETHHRGRGRYNEQFF.

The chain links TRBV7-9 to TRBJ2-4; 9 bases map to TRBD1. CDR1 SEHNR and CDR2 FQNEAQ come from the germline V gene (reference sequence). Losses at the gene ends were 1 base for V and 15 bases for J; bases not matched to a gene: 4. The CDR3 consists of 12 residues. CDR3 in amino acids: CASSLGDRVSYF. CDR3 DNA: TGTGCCAGCAGCTTAGGGGACAGGGTGTCGTACTTC. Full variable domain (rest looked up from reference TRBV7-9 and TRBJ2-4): DTGVSQNPRHKITKRGQNVTFRCDPISEHNRLYWYRQTLGQGPEFLTYFQNEAQLEKSRLLSDRFSAERPKGSFSTLEIQRTEQGDSAMYLCASSLGDRVSYFGAGTRLSVL.

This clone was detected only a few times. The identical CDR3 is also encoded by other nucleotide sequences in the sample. The CDR3 DNA sequence: TGTGCCAGCAGCACAACAGATACGCAGTATTTT. Amino acid sequence: CASSTTDTQYF. The rearrangement uses TRBV5-4 and TRBJ2-3; D not resolved. Germline loops: CDR1 SGHNT, CDR2 YYREEE (reference sequence). This CDR3 region has 11 residues. Trimming took 4 bases from V and 3 from J, leaving 3 bases between them.

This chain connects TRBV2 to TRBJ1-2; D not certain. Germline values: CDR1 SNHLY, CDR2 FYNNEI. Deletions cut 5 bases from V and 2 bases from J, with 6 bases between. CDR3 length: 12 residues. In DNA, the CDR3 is TGTGCCAGCAGTTACAGCAACTATGGCTACACCTTC. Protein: CASSYSNYGYTF.

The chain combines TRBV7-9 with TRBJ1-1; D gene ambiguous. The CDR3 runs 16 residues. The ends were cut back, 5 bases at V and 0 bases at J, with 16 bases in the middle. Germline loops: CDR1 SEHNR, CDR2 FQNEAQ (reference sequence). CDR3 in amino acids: CASSPLDRYLNTEAFF. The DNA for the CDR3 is TGTGCCAGCAGCCCCCTCGACCGTTACTTGAACACTGAAGCTTTCTTT.

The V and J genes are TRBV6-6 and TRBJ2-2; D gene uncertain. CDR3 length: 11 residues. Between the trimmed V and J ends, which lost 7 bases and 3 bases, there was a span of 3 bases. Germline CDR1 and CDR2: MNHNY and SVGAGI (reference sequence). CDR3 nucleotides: TGTGCCAGCACCCACACCGGGGAGCTGTTTTTT. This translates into CASTHTGELFF.

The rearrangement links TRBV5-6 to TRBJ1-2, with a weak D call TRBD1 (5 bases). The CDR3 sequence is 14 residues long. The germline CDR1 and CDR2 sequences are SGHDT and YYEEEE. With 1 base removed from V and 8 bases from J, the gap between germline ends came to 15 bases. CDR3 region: CASSLPVGVAGYTF. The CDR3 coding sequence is TGTGCCAGCAGCTTGCCCGTAGGGGTCGCCGGCTACACCTTC.

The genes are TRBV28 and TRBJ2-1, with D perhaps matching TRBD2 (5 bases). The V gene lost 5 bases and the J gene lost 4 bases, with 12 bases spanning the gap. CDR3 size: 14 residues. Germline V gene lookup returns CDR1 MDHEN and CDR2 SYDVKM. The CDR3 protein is CASSPFPGYNEQFF. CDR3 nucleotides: TGTGCCAGCAGTCCCTTTCCGGGGTACAATGAGCAGTTCTTC.

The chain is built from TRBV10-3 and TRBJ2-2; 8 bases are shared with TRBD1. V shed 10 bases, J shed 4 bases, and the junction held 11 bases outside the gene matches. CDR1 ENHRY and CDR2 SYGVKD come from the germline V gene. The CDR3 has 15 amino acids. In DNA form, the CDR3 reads TGTGCCAGCTCCGGGACAGGAAAAAGCACCGGGGAGCTGTTTTTT. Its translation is CASSGTGKSTGELFF.

CDR3 in amino acids: CASSLGTSGDGELFF. CDR3 in DNA: TGTGCCAGCAGCCTCGGGACTAGCGGGGACGGGGAGCTGTTTTTT. The V gene is TRBV7-9, the J gene TRBJ2-2, with 13 nucleotides matching TRBD2. V was clipped by 5 bases and J by 7 bases; unmatched bases: 4. The CDR3 is 15 amino acids. Germline CDR1 and CDR2: SEHNR and FQNEAQ (reference sequence).

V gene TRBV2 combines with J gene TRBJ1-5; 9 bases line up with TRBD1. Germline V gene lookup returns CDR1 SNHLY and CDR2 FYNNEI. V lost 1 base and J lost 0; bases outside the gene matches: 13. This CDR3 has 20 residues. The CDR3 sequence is CASSEDDMGQGVYSNQPQHF. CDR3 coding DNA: TGTGCCAGCAGTGAAGACGATATGGGACAGGGAGTTTATAGCAATCAGCCCCAGCATTTT.

CDR3 loop: CASRSGYSNQPQHF. The CDR3 DNA sequence: TGTGCCAGCAGGTCCGGCTATAGCAATCAGCCCCAGCATTTT. The chain is built from TRBV7-2 and TRBJ1-5; D remains unclear. Germline loops: CDR1 SGHTA, CDR2 FQGNSA. Trimming stripped 6 bases from V and 0 bases from J, with 9 bases between. The CDR3 is 14 residues long.

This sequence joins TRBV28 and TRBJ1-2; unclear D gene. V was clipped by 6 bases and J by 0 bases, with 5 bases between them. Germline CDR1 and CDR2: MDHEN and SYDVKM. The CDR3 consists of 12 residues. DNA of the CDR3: TGTGCCAGCAGAAGTTCTAACTATGGCTACACCTTC. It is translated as CASRSSNYGYTF.

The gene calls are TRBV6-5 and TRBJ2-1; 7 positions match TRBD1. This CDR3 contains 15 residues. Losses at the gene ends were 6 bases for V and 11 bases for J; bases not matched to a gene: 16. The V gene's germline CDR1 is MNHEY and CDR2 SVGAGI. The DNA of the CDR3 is TGTGCCAGCAGCCGCGACAGGGAAGGTCAACATAAGCAGTTCTTC. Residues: CASSRDREGQHKQFF.

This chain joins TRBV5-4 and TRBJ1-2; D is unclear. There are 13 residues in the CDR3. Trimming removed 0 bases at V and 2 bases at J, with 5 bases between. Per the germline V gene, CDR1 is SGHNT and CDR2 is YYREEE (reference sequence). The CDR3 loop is CASSLEENYGYTF. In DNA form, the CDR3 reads TGTGCCAGCAGCTTGGAGGAGAACTATGGCTACACCTTC. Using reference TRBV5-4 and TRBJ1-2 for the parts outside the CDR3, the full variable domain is ETGVTQSPTHLIKTRGQQVTLRCSSQSGHNTVSWYQQALGQGPQFIFQYYREEENGRGNFPPRFSGLQFPNYSSELNVNALELDDSALYLCASSLEENYGYTFGSGTRLTVV.

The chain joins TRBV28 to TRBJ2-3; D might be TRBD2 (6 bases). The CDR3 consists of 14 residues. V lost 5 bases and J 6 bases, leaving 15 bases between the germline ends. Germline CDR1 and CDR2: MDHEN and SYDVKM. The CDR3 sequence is CASSIAVQGDTQYF. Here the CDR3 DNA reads TGTGCCAGCAGTATAGCGGTGCAGGGCGATACGCAGTATTTT.